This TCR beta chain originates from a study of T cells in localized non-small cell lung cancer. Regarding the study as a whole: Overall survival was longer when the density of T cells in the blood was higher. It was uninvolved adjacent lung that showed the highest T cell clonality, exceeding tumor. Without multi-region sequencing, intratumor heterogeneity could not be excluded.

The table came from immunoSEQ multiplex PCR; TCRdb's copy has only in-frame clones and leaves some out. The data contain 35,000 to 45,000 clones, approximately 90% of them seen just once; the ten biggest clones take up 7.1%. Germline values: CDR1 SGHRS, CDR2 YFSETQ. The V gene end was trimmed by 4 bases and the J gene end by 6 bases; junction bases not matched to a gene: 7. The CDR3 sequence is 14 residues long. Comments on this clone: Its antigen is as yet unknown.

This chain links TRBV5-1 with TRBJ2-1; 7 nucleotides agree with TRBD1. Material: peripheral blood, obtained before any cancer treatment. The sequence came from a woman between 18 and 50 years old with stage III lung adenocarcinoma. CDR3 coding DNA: TGCGCCAGCAGCCTGGGACAGCTTAGCAATGAGCAGTTCTTC. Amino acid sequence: CASSLGQLSNEQFF.